This entry concerns a single TCR beta chain. Its antigen is as yet unknown. The CDR3 covers 14 residues. In germline, CDR1 is SGHDN, CDR2 FVKESK. Trimming took 1 base from V and 5 from J, leaving 8 bases between them. This sample is drawn from a study of T cell responses to AZD1222 COVID-19 vaccine. Study-level points and caveats: Clonal diversity may have been underestimated, and the donors were mostly white British, with more females than males. Close to half of all spike-specific TCRs reportedly target regions of the variants that are unmutated. Among those given AZD1222, only six were seropositive at baseline. Spike-specific TCR breadth and depth both grew after two AZD1222 doses.

The table came from immunoSEQ multiplex PCR; TCRdb's copy has only in-frame clones and leaves some out. The profile shows about 140,000 clones, 93% of them singletons. This material consisted of peripheral blood, taken on day 0 of MenACWY control vaccination. The rearrangement links TRBV14 to TRBJ1-4; no clear D gene. This TCR was sampled from an adult in good health. The CDR3 region is CASSQGRENEKLFF. CDR3 nucleotide sequence: TGTGCCAGCAGCCAAGGGCGGGAGAATGAAAAACTGTTTTTT.